Listed here is a single TCR beta chain. The trim removed 2 bases at V and 7 bases at J, leaving 8 bases unmatched. Germline CDR1 SGHTA, CDR2 FQGNSA. The CDR3 has 15 residues. TCRdb reprocessed the 5' RACE reads via MiXCR and lists one record per CDR3 protein. This sample has 300,000 to 350,000 distinct CDR3 sequences, with approximately 4% found just once. The data derive from a study of T cells after yellow fever vaccination. On the study more broadly: Some fractions had low cell numbers, and these were prepared with SMART-Seq v4 Ultra Low Input.

The chain links TRBV7-2 to TRBJ2-3, with 8 bases fitting TRBD2. This receptor was identified in a man aged 18 to 29 who received the YFV17D yellow fever vaccine. The sequencing used PBMCs, collected 15 days after the yellow fever booster vaccination. CDR3 sequence reads: CASSLSSAGVNTQYF. Here the CDR3 DNA reads TGTGCCAGCAGCTTATCCTCAGCGGGGGTGAATACGCAGTATTTT. Based on the CDR3 plus reference TRBV7-2 and TRBJ2-3, the full variable domain is GAGVSQSPSNKVTEKGKDVELRCDPISGHTALYWYRQSLGQGLEFLIYFQGNSAPDKSGLPSDRFSAERTGGSVSTLTIQRTQQEDSAVYLCASSLSSAGVNTQYFGPGTRLTVL.